This entry features one TCR beta chain sequence. Repertoires were generated with immunoSEQ multiplex PCR, while TCRdb's copy carries only in-frame clones and drops some. The sample has about 94,000 clones, about 80% seen once; the top ten hold around 6.5%. These data belong to a study of blood T cell repertoires in COVID-19. The germline gives CDR1 GTSNPN, CDR2 SVGIG (reference sequence). J lost 4 bases, V lost 3 bases, and 3 bases had no gene match. The CDR3 loop spans 13 amino acids. The receptor was derived from a man in his 60s with acute or convalescent COVID-19. The chain joins TRBV30 to TRBJ2-1; TRBD1 aligns across 7 bases. Sample: peripheral blood. The CDR3 loop reads CAWSQDRYNEQFF. As DNA, the CDR3 is TGTGCCTGGAGCCAGGACAGGTACAATGAGCAGTTCTTC. Based on the CDR3 plus reference TRBV30 and TRBJ2-1, the full variable domain is SQTIHQWPATLVQPVGSPLSLECTVEGTSNPNLYWYRQAAGRGLQLLFYSVGIGQISSEVPQNLSASRPQDRQFILSSKKLLLSDSGFYLCAWSQDRYNEQFFGPGTRLTVL.